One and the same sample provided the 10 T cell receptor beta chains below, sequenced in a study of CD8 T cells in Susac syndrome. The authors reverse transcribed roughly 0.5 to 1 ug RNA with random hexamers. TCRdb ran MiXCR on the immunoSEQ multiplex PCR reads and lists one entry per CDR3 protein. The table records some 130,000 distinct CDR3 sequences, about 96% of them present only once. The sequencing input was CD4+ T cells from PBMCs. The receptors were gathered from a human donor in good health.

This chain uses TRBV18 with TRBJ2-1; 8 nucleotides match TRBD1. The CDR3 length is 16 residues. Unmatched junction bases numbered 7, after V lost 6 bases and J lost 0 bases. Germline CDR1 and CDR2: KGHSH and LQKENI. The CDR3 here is CASSSGGLHSYNEQFF. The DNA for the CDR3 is TGTGCCAGCTCCTCAGGGGGCCTACACTCCTACAATGAGCAGTTCTTC.

The DNA of the CDR3 is TGCGCCAGCAGCTTGGAGGCCCACGCGGGGGAGCAGTACTTC. Protein product: CASSLEAHAGEQYF. V gene TRBV5-1 combines with J gene TRBJ2-7; D is possibly TRBD2 (6 bases). This CDR3 is 14 amino acids long. V lost 0 bases to trimming and J lost 7 bases, with 14 bases between them. Germline loops: CDR1 SGHRS, CDR2 YFSETQ.

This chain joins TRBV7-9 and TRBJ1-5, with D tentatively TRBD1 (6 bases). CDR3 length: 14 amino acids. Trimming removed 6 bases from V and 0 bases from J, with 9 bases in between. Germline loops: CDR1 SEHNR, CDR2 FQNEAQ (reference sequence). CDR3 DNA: TGTGCCAGCAGTCCAGGGGATAGCAATCAGCCCCAGCATTTT. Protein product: CASSPGDSNQPQHF.

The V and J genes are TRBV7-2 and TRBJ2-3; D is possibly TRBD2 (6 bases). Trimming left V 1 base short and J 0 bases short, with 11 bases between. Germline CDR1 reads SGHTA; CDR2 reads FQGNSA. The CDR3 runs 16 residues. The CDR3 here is CASSLVSGASTDTQYF. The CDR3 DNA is TGTGCCAGCAGCTTAGTTTCGGGAGCCAGCACAGATACGCAGTATTTT.

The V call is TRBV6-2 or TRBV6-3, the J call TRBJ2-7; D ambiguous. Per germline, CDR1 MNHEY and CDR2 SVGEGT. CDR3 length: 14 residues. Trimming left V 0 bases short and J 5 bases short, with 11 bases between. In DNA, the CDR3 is TGTGCCAGCAGTTACTCGAGCCACGTCGACGAGCAGTACTTC. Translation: CASSYSSHVDEQYF.

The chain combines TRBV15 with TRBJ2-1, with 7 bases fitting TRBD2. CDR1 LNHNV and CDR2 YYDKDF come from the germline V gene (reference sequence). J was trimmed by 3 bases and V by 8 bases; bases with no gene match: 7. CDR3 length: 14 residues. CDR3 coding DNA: TGTGCCACCCAGAGCGGGGTCATCTACAATGAGCAGTTCTTC. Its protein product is CATQSGVIYNEQFF.

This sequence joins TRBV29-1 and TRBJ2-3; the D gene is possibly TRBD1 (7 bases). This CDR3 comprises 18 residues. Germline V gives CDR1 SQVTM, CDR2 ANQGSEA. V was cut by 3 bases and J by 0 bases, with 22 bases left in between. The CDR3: CSVERGLDAGYSTDTQYF. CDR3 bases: TGCAGCGTTGAGAGGGGGCTGGATGCGGGATATAGCACAGATACGCAGTATTTT.

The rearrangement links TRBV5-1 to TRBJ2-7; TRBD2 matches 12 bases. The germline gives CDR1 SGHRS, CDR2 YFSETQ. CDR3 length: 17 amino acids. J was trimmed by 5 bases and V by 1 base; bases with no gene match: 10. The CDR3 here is CASSLLKTSGSSDEQYF. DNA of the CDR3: TGCGCCAGCAGCTTGCTGAAGACTAGCGGGAGTAGCGACGAGCAGTACTTC.

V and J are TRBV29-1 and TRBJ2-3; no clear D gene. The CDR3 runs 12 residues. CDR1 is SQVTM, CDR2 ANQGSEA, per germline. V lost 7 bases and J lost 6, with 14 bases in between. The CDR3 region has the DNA TGCAGCGCTCTGGAGAGTGGGGATACGCAGTATTTT. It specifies CSALESGDTQYF.

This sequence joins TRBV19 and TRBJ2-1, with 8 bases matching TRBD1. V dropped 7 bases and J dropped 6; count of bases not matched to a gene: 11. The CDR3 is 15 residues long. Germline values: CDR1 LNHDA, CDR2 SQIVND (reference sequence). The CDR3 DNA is TGTGCCAGTACCCGTGGCAGGGGGCCCGGCAATGAGCAGTTCTTC. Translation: CASTRGRGPGNEQFF.